This T cell receptor beta chain was profiled in a study of PD-1 blockade in classical Hodgkin lymphoma. Study background: Patients had nivolumab dosed at 3 mg/kg, delivered intravenously every 2 weeks.

CDR1 and CDR2 from the germline V gene are MNHEY and SMNVEV (reference sequence). There are 13 residues in the CDR3. V lost 3 bases, J lost 4 bases, and 9 bases lay in between. Noted time point: cycle 4 day 1 (C4D1), after more than five weeks of nivolumab. Patients all relapsed after autologous stem cell transplantation, and there was variation in brentuximab vedotin exposure. From thawed PBMCs, magnetic negative selection was used to isolate the CD8+ T cells. To note about this clone: What it binds is unknown.

Sequencing used immunoSEQ multiplex PCR; TCRdb keeps in-frame clones, though not all of them. The data contain approximately 15,000 clones, around 90% of them singletons. Overall study findings and caveats: Still unresolved is the cause of the repertoire differences, which may be disease activity or prior therapy. Newly diagnosed patients and complete responders had comparable diversity at baseline.

Sequencing used CD8+ T cells from blood, obtained before the fourth cycle of nivolumab. The TCR sequence derives from a human donor with classical Hodgkin lymphoma. This rearrangement joins TRBV27 to TRBJ2-5, with D unclear. DNA for the CDR3: TGTGCCAGCAGTTTTGGGATATTAGAGACCCAGTACTTC. Protein product: CASSFGILETQYF.